The 10 T cell receptor beta chains below come from one sample, sequenced in a study of cytomegalovirus exposure and HLA in healthy donors. Amplification used 60 Vbeta primers and 13 Jbeta primers. Repertoires were generated with immunoSEQ multiplex PCR, while TCRdb's copy carries only in-frame clones and drops some. The sample lists about 180,000 clones; approximately 80% were seen once. Sequencing was done on a sample of PBMCs. Receptors were obtained from a young man in good health and CMV-seronegative.

The gene calls are TRBV7-9 and TRBJ1-5; TRBD1 might be the D (5 bases). V lost 1 base to trimming and J lost 2 bases, with 9 bases between them. CDR1 SEHNR and CDR2 FQNEAQ come from the germline V gene (reference sequence). The CDR3 has 15 amino acids. CDR3 protein: CASSLGGDGNQPQHF. CDR3 coding DNA: TGTGCCAGCAGCTTAGGGGGGGACGGCAATCAGCCCCAGCATTTT. Filled out from reference TRBV7-9 and TRBJ1-5, the complete variable domain reads DTGVSQNPRHKITKRGQNVTFRCDPISEHNRLYWYRQTLGQGPEFLTYFQNEAQLEKSRLLSDRFSAERPKGSFSTLEIQRTEQGDSAMYLCASSLGGDGNQPQHFGDGTRLSIL.

This rearrangement joins TRBV5-1 to TRBJ2-3; the match to TRBD2 covers 7 bases. The J segment lost 6 bases and the V segment lost 0 bases, leaving 13 bases of the junction unmatched. Germline V lookup: CDR1 SGHRS, CDR2 YFSETQ. CDR3 size: 17 residues. For the CDR3, the DNA is TGCGCCAGCAGCTTGGCTCGGCGGGAGTATGGGTCTGATACGCAGTATTTT. Amino acids: CASSLARREYGSDTQYF.

V is TRBV2 and J is TRBJ2-7; D possibly corresponds to TRBD1 (6 bases). The V end was cut by 3 bases, the J end by 5 bases, with 8 bases between. The length of the CDR3 is 12 residues. Germline V gene data show CDR1 as SNHLY and CDR2 as FYNNEI. The CDR3 DNA reads as TGTGCCAGCAGTGATCAGGGGAACGAGCAGTACTTC. Its translation is CASSDQGNEQYF.

The chain has TRBV6-1 and TRBJ2-3, with TRBD1 as a possible D gene (5 bases). Deletions cut 4 bases from V and 5 bases from J, with 10 bases between. Germline V gene data show CDR1 as MNHNS and CDR2 as SASEGT. This CDR3 has 13 residues. CDR3 protein: CASSVRGVDTQYF. Here the CDR3 DNA reads TGTGCCAGCAGTGTTAGGGGTGTAGATACGCAGTATTTT.

The chain joins TRBV5-4 to TRBJ2-1; the match to TRBD2 covers 9 bases. J gave up 7 bases and V 3 bases, and 11 bases lay outside the gene matches. This CDR3 is built from 16 residues. Germline V gene data show CDR1 as SGHNT and CDR2 as YYREEE (reference sequence). For the CDR3, the DNA is TGTGCCAGCAGCTCTGTAGCGGGGGCGATTGGGAATGAGCAGTTCTTC. This gives the protein CASSSVAGAIGNEQFF.

The chain is built from TRBV5-6 and TRBJ2-1; D unresolved. Germline CDR1 and CDR2: SGHDT and YYEEEE. Trimming cost V 0 bases and J 7 bases, with 11 bases left between them. This CDR3 contains 14 residues. The chain's CDR3 is CASSLAISRNEQFF. CDR3 in DNA: TGTGCCAGCAGCTTGGCCATCTCGAGGAATGAGCAGTTCTTC.

The gene calls are TRBV5-1 and TRBJ2-2; 7 positions match TRBD2. After removal of 0 bases from V and 4 bases from J, the junction contained 3 bases not matched to a gene. The CDR3 is 15 residues long. The germline V gene encodes CDR1 SGHRS and CDR2 YFSETQ. The CDR3 loop reads CASSLEGRGTGELFF. The CDR3 nucleotides read TGCGCCAGCAGCTTGGAAGGGAGGGGCACCGGGGAGCTGTTTTTT. The variable domain in full, completed from reference TRBV5-1 and TRBJ2-2, reads KAGVTQTPRYLIKTRGQQVTLSCSPISGHRSVSWYQQTPGQGLQFLFEYFSETQRNKGNFPGRFSGRQFSNSRSEMNVSTLELGDSALYLCASSLEGRGTGELFFGEGSRLTVL.

A single count supports this clone. V usage is TRBV5-6 and J usage is TRBJ2-1; 9 bases match TRBD2. The germline gives CDR1 SGHDT, CDR2 YYEEEE. The CDR3 length is 16 residues. The V gene end was trimmed by 4 bases and the J gene end by 3 bases; junction bases not matched to a gene: 8. CDR3 region: CASSPGGRAGYNEQFF. The CDR3, as DNA: TGTGCCAGCAGCCCGGGCGGGAGGGCCGGCTACAATGAGCAGTTCTTC.

This chain joins TRBV7-9 and TRBJ1-1; 8 bases are shared with TRBD1. Germline trimming cut 4 bases from V and 0 bases from J; bases unmatched to any gene: 4. The CDR3 has 15 amino acids. Germline assignment: CDR1 SEHNR and CDR2 FQNEAQ (reference sequence). CDR3 nucleotide sequence: TGTGCCAGCAGCTCGCGGACAGGGATGAACACTGAAGCTTTCTTT. This encodes CASSSRTGMNTEAFF.

This chain connects TRBV5-1 to TRBJ2-2; tentatively, D is TRBD2 (6 bases). V was shortened by 0 bases and J by 4 bases, with 16 bases between the two germline ends. The CDR3 totals 17 residues. Per the germline V gene, CDR1 is SGHRS and CDR2 is YFSETQ. As DNA, the CDR3 is TGCGCCAGCAGCTTGGGGGGGGTGTCTCGGTCCACCGGGGAGCTGTTTTTT. Amino acid sequence: CASSLGGVSRSTGELFF. Based on the CDR3 plus reference TRBV5-1 and TRBJ2-2, the full variable domain is KAGVTQTPRYLIKTRGQQVTLSCSPISGHRSVSWYQQTPGQGLQFLFEYFSETQRNKGNFPGRFSGRQFSNSRSEMNVSTLELGDSALYLCASSLGGVSRSTGELFFGEGSRLTVL.